The 13 T cell receptor beta chains in this list originate from one sample, sequenced in a study of control samples from healthy donors and cancer patients. Some clones are missing from TCRdb's copy, which holds only in-frame ones; the method was immunoSEQ multiplex PCR. Altogether approximately 100,000 clones are present, around nine tenths being singletons, with the ten largest covering roughly 14%. The sample taken for sequencing was blood. These receptors were obtained from a man aged 25 to 45 in good health.

There are a few counts of this clone. V usage is TRBV9 and J usage is TRBJ1-2; D is possibly TRBD1 (6 bases). The CDR3 contains 15 residues. The V end lost 0 bases, the J end lost 2 bases, and 11 bases lay between the germline ends. Germline V CDR1 and CDR2: SGDLS, YYNGEE. CDR3 bases: TGTGCCAGCAGCGTAGTACCGGGACAAAACTATGGCTACACCTTC. Amino acid sequence: CASSVVPGQNYGYTF.

The chain joins TRBV30 to TRBJ1-1; 7 bases align to TRBD1. Germline assignment: CDR1 GTSNPN and CDR2 SVGIG (reference sequence). The length of the CDR3 is 14 residues. V shed 4 bases, J shed 0 bases, and the junction held 5 bases outside the gene matches. This CDR3 is CAWTGGALNTEAFF. The CDR3 region has the DNA TGTGCCTGGACAGGGGGAGCCCTGAACACTGAAGCTTTCTTT.

V and J are TRBV4-1 and TRBJ1-2; no clear D. The germline gives CDR1 MGHRA, CDR2 YSYEKL. With 0 bases removed from V and 8 bases from J, the gap between germline ends came to 13 bases. The CDR3 sequence is 14 residues long. The CDR3, as DNA: TGCGCCAGCAGCCAAGATTTGCGGGCTTGGGGCTACACCTTC. The encoded protein is CASSQDLRAWGYTF.

V is TRBV5-1 and J is TRBJ2-7; D not resolved. V lost 2 bases and J lost 2, with 11 bases in between. Germline-derived CDR1 and CDR2 are SGHRS and YFSETQ. The CDR3 runs 14 residues. CDR3 protein: CASSFSQPTYEQYF. CDR3 nucleotide sequence: TGCGCCAGCAGCTTTAGCCAGCCTACCTACGAGCAGTACTTC.

The CDR3 sequence: CATYRGQGDGYTF. CDR3 sequence (DNA): TGTGCCACCTACAGAGGTCAGGGGGACGGCTACACCTTC. The rearrangement uses TRBV12-3 or TRBV12-4 and TRBJ1-2; 7 bases map to TRBD1. V gave up 10 bases and J gave up 8 bases; unmatched junction bases: 13. This CDR3 is built from 13 residues.

The rearrangement joins TRBV9 to TRBJ2-3, with 8 nucleotides matching TRBD2. Trimming at V came to 0 bases and at J to 5 bases, leaving 11 bases not matched to a gene. This CDR3 region has 17 residues. Germline V gene data show CDR1 as SGDLS and CDR2 as YYNGEE. The DNA of the CDR3 is TGTGCCAGCAGCGTAGGACCCTCGGGAGGGCCAGGAGATACGCAGTATTTT. Its translation: CASSVGPSGGPGDTQYF.

The genes are TRBV19 and TRBJ1-3, with no clear D. The CDR3 contains 15 residues. Germline CDR1 and CDR2: LNHDA and SQIVND (reference sequence). Trimming shortened V by 4 bases and J by 2 bases, and 12 bases separated the two germline ends. The CDR3 spells CASSTPGDPGNTIYF. The CDR3 DNA follows: TGTGCCAGTAGTACCCCTGGCGACCCTGGAAACACCATATATTTT.

The rearrangement joins TRBV27 to TRBJ2-7, with 10 bases that match TRBD1. Germline-derived CDR1 and CDR2 are MNHEY and SMNVEV (reference sequence). The CDR3 is 15 amino acids. J gave up 5 bases and V 6 bases, and 10 bases lay outside the gene matches. CDR3 sequence reads: CASSWAGQGIHEQYF. The CDR3 region has the DNA TGTGCCAGCAGCTGGGCGGGACAGGGGATTCACGAGCAGTACTTC.

V is TRBV7-6 and J is TRBJ1-6; D gene unclear. The CDR3 loop spans 13 amino acids. Germline CDR1 SGHVS, CDR2 FNYEAQ. Trimming took 3 bases from V and 8 from J, leaving 8 bases between them. The CDR3 sequence is CASSLEGDSPLHF. The DNA for the CDR3 is TGTGCCAGCAGCTTGGAGGGTGATTCACCCCTCCACTTT.

The chain recombines TRBV7-8 with TRBJ2-3, with D perhaps TRBD1 or TRBD2 (5 bases each). Germline V gives CDR1 SGHVS, CDR2 FQNEAQ. This CDR3 comprises 16 residues. Trimming shortened V by 4 bases and J by 1 base, and 15 bases separated the two germline ends. The CDR3 loop reads CASSSLGRRGTDTQYF. The CDR3 coding sequence is TGTGCCAGCAGCTCTCTGGGACGCCGGGGCACAGATACGCAGTATTTT.

The J gene is TRBJ2-1, the V gene TRBV3-1 (or the pseudogene TRBV3-2); tentatively, D is TRBD1 or TRBD2 (5 bases each). The ends were cut back, 5 bases at V and 2 bases at J, with 13 bases in the middle. The CDR3 totals 15 residues. Germline V gene sequence: CDR1 LGHDT, CDR2 YNNKEL (reference sequence). This CDR3 is CASSVSGATYNEQFF. In DNA form, the CDR3 reads TGTGCCAGCAGCGTATCCGGGGCCACCTACAATGAGCAGTTCTTC.

The chain combines TRBV9 with TRBJ2-1, with D unclear. V lost 1 base to trimming and J lost 2 bases, with 10 bases between them. Germline CDR1 and CDR2: SGDLS and YYNGEE. The CDR3 spans 15 residues. CDR3 nucleotide sequence: TGTGCCAGCAGCGTACGCCCCGGTACCTACAATGAGCAGTTCTTC. It yields the protein CASSVRPGTYNEQFF.

This chain links TRBV18 with TRBJ2-1, with 8 bases that match TRBD1. Losses at the gene ends were 3 bases for V and 8 bases for J; bases not matched to a gene: 9. The length of the CDR3 is 15 residues. Germline-derived CDR1 and CDR2 are KGHSH and LQKENI. CDR3 DNA sequence: TGTGCCAGCTCACCGTCGACAGGGGTTCGGGATGAGCAGTTCTTC. Translation gives CASSPSTGVRDEQFF. The entire variable domain, with the rest obtained from reference TRBV18 and TRBJ2-1, is as follows: NAGVMQNPRHLVRRRGQEARLRCSPMKGHSHVYWYRQLPEEGLKFMVYLQKENIIDESGMPKERFSAEFPKEGPSILRIQQVVRGDSAAYFCASSPSTGVRDEQFFGPGTRLTVL.